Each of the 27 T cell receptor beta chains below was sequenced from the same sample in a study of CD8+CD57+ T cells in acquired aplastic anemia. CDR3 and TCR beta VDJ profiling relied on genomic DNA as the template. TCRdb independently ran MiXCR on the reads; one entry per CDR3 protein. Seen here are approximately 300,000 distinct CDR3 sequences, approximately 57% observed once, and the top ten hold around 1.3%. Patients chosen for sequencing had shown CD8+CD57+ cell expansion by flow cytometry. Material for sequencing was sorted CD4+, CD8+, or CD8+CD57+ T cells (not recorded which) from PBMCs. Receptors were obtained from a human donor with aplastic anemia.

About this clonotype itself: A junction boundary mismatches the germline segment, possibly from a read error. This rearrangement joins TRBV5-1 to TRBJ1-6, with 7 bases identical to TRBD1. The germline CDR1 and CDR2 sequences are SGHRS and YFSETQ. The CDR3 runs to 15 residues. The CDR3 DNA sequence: TGCGCCAGCAGCTTAAAGGGGCAGGGGGGGTCACCCCCCCACTTT. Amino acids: CASSLKGQGGSPPHF.

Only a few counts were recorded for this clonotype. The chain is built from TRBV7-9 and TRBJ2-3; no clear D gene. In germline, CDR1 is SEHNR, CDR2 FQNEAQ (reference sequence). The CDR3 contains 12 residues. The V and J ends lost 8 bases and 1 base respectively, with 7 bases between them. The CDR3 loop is CASFRGTDTQYF. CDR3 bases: TGTGCCAGCTTCCGGGGCACAGATACGCAGTATTTT.

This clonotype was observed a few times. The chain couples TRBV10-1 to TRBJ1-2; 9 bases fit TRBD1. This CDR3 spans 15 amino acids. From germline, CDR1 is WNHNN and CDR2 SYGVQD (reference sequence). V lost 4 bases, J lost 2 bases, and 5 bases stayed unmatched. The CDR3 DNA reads TGCGCCAGCAGTGCTCGGGACAGGGCCAACTATGGCTACACCTTC. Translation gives CASSARDRANYGYTF.

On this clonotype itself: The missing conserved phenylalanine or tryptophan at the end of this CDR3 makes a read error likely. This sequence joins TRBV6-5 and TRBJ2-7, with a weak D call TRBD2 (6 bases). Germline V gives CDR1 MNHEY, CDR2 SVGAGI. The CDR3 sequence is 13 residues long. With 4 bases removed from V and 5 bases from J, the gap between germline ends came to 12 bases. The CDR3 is CASSLSPSDEQYL. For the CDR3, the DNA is TGTGCCAGCAGTTTATCCCCTAGCGACGAGCAGTACCTC.

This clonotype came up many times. The CDR3 coding sequence is TGCGCCAGCAGCTTCTCCGCCCCGTCGGGGGAGCAGTACTTC. As protein: CASSFSAPSGEQYF. This chain uses TRBV5-1 with TRBJ2-7; D is possibly TRBD2 (5 bases). Germline CDR1 SGHRS, CDR2 YFSETQ. V shed 2 bases and J shed 7 bases, with 16 bases lying between them. This CDR3 region has 14 residues.

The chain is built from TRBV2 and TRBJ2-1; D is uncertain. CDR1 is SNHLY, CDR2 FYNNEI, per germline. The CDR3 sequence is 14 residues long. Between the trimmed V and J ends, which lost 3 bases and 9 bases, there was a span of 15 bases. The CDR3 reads CASSDVSRNTEQFF. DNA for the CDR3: TGTGCCAGCAGTGACGTCAGCAGGAACACTGAGCAGTTCTTC.

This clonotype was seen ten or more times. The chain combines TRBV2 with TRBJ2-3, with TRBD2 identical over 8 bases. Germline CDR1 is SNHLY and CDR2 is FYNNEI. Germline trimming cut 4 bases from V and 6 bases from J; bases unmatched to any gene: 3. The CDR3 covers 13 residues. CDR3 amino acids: CASSGAGVDTQYF. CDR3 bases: TGTGCCAGCAGTGGAGCGGGAGTGGATACGCAGTATTTT.

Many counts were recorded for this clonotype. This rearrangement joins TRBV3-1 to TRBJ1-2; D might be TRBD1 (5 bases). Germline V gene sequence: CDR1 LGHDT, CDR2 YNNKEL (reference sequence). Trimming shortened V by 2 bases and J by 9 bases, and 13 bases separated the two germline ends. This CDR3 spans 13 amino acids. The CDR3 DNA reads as TGTGCCAGCAGCCAAACCCGGGACGGCCGCTACACCTTC. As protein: CASSQTRDGRYTF. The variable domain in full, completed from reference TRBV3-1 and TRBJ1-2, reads DTAVSQTPKYLVTQMGNDKSIKCEQNLGHDTMYWYKQDSKKFLKIMFSYNNKELIINETVPNRFSPKSPDKAHLNLHINSLELGDSAVYFCASSQTRDGRYTFGSGTRLTVV.

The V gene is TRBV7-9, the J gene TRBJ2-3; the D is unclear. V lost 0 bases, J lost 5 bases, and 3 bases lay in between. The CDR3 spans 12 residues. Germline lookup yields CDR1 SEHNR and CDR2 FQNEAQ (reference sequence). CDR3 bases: TGTGCCAGCAGCTTAGCGTTAGATACGCAGTATTTT. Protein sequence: CASSLALDTQYF.

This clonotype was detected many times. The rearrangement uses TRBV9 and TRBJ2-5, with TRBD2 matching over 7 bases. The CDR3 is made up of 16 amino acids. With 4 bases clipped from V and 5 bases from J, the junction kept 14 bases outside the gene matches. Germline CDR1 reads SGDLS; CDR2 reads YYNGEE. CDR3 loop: CASSRDLSGGTETQYF. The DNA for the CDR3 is TGTGCCAGCAGCCGGGACCTGTCGGGGGGAACGGAGACCCAGTACTTC. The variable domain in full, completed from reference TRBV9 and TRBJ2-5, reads DSGVTQTPKHLITATGQRVTLRCSPRSGDLSVYWYQQSLDQGLQFLIQYYNGEERAKGNILERFSAQQFPDLHSELNLSSLELGDSALYFCASSRDLSGGTETQYFGPGTRLLVL.

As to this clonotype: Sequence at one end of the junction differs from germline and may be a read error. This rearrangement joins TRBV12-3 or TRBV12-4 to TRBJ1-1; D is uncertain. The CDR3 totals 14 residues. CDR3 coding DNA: TGTGCCAGCAGTTTGTACCCTATAATCGCGGGTGCTTCCTTT. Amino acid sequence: CASSLYPIIAGASF.

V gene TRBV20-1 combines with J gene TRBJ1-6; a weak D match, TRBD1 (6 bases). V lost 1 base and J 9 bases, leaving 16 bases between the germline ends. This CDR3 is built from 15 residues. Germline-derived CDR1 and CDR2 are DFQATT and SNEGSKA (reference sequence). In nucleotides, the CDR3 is TGCAGTGCTAGAGGGGGGGGGCGGCCCGCTTCACCCCTCCACTTT. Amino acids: CSARGGGRPASPLHF.

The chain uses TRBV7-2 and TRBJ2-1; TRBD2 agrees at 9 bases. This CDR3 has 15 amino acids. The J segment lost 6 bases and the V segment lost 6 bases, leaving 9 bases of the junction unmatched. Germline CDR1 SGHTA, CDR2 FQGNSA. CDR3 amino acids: CASRGIGLASNEQFF. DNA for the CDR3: TGTGCCAGCAGGGGAATAGGACTAGCGAGCAATGAGCAGTTCTTC.

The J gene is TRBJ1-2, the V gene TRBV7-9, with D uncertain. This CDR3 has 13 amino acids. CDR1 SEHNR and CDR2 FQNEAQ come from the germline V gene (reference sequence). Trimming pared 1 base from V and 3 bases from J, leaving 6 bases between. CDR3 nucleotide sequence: TGTGCCAGCAGCTTAGACGGCCACTATGGCTACACCTTC. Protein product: CASSLDGHYGYTF.

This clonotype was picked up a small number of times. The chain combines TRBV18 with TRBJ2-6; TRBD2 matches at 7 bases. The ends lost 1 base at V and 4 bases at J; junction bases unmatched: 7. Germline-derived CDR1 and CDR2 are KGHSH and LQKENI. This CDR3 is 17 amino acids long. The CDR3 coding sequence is TGTGCCAGCTCACCACAAGGGAGGGCGACAGGGGCCAACGTCCTGACTTTC. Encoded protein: CASSPQGRATGANVLTF.

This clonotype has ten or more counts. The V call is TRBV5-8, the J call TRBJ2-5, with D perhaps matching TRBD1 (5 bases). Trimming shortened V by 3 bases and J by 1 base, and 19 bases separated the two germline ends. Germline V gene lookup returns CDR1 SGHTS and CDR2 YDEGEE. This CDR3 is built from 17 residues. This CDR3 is CASSSEGGAYLQETQYF. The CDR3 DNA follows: TGTGCCAGCAGCTCCGAAGGTGGGGCTTACCTCCAAGAGACCCAGTACTTC.

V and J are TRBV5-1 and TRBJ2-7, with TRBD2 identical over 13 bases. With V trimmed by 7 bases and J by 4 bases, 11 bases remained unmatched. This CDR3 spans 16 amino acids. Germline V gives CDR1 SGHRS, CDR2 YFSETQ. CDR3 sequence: CASEFGTSGMGYEQYF. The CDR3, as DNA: TGCGCCAGCGAATTTGGGACTAGCGGGATGGGTTACGAGCAGTACTTC. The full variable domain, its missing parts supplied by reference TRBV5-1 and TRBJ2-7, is KAGVTQTPRYLIKTRGQQVTLSCSPISGHRSVSWYQQTPGQGLQFLFEYFSETQRNKGNFPGRFSGRQFSNSRSEMNVSTLELGDSALYLCASEFGTSGMGYEQYFGPGTRLTVT.

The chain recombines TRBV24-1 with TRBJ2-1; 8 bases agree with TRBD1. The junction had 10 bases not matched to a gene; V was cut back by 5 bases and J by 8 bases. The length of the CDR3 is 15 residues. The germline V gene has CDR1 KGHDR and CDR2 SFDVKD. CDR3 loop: CATSGTGRLGDEQFF. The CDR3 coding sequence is TGTGCCACCAGTGGGACAGGGCGTTTAGGGGATGAGCAGTTCTTC.

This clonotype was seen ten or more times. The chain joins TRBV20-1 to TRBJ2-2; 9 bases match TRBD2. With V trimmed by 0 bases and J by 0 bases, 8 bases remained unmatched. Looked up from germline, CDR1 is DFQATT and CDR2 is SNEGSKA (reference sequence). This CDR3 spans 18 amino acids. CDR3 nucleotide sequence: TGCAGTGCTAGAGATACGACTAGCGGTCTCTCGAACACCGGGGAGCTGTTTTTT. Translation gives CSARDTTSGLSNTGELFF.

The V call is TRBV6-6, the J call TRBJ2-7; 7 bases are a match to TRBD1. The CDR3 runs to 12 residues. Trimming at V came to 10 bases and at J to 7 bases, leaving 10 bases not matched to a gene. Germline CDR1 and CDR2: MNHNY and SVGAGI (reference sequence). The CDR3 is CATTRGIGEQYF. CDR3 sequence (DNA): TGTGCCACAACCAGGGGGATAGGAGAGCAGTACTTC.

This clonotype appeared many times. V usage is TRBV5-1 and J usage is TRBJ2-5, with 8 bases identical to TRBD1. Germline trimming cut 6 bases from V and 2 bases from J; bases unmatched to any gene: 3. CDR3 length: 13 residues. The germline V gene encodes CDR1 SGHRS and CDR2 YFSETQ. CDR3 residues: CASNRQGQETQYF. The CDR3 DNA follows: TGCGCCAGCAACAGACAGGGGCAAGAGACCCAGTACTTC.

CDR3 region: CSAPGTGRNTGELFF. The CDR3 DNA is TGCAGTGCGCCCGGGACAGGGCGGAACACCGGGGAGCTGTTTTTT. The chain couples TRBV20-1 to TRBJ2-2, with 9 bases that match TRBD1. CDR1 DFQATT and CDR2 SNEGSKA come from the germline V gene (reference sequence). The CDR3 covers 15 residues. V was clipped by 6 bases and J by 1 base; unmatched bases: 6.

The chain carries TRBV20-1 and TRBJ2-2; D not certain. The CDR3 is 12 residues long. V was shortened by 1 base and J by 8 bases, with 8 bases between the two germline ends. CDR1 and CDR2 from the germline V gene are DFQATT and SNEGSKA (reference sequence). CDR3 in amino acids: CSARVLRGELFF. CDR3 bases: TGCAGTGCTAGAGTCCTGAGAGGGGAGCTGTTTTTT.

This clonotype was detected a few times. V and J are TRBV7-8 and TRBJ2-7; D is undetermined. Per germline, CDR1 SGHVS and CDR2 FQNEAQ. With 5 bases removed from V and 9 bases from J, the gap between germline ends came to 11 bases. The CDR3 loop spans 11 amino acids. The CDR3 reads CASSNDPGQYF. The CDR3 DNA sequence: TGTGCCAGCAGCAACGACCCCGGGCAGTACTTC.

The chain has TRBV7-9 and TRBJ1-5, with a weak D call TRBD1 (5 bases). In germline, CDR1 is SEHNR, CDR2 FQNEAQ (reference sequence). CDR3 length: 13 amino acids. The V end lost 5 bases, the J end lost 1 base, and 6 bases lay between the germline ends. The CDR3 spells CASSGGSNQPQHF. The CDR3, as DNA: TGTGCCAGCAGCGGGGGGAGCAATCAGCCCCAGCATTTT.

The CDR3 here is CASSPQQANYGYTF. Here the CDR3 DNA reads TGTGCCAGCAGCCCCCAACAGGCTAACTATGGCTACACCTTC. The rearrangement links TRBV7-2 to TRBJ1-2, with D possibly TRBD1 on 5 matching bases. Trimming left V 5 bases short and J 0 bases short, with 10 bases between. Germline CDR1 and CDR2: SGHTA and FQGNSA. The CDR3 is made up of 14 amino acids.

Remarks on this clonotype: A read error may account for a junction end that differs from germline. The CDR3: CASSLDSGPGNEQLF. The CDR3 DNA follows: TGTGCCAGCAGCTTAGACTCGGGGCCCGGGAATGAGCAGCTCTTC. The rearrangement links TRBV2 to TRBJ2-1; D tentatively reads TRBD1 or TRBD2 (5 bases each). The CDR3 totals 15 residues. In germline, CDR1 is SNHLY, CDR2 FYNNEI.